This passage covers 9 T cell receptor beta chains from one sample sequenced in a study of cytomegalovirus exposure and HLA in healthy donors. 60 Vbeta and 13 Jbeta primers were used in PCR. Data came from immunoSEQ multiplex PCR; TCRdb stores just in-frame clones and leaves some out. The sample contains 150,000 to 200,000 clones, roughly 80% of which appear only once. Sequencing used PBMCs. The origin of the receptors is a female donor in good health and CMV-seronegative.

The chain recombines TRBV6-5 with TRBJ1-2; D unresolved. Germline V lookup: CDR1 MNHEY, CDR2 SVGAGI. The CDR3 contains 15 residues. V was pared by 0 bases and J by 4 bases, with 12 bases between. The CDR3 DNA reads as TGTGCCAGCAGTTACTCGAATTGGGCTTCCTATGGCTACACCTTC. Protein: CASSYSNWASYGYTF.

This clone was picked up a small number of times. The chain combines TRBV4-1 with TRBJ2-7; 10 nucleotides align to TRBD2. This CDR3 has 15 amino acids. From germline, CDR1 is MGHRA and CDR2 YSYEKL. Trimming cost V 4 bases and J 7 bases; bases outside gene matches: 10. CDR3 sequence (DNA): TGCGCCAGCAGCCCCTTAGCGGGAGGTCGGAAAGAGCAGTACTTC. It yields the protein CASSPLAGGRKEQYF.

A few counts support this clone. In DNA, the CDR3 is TGTGCCGGCCACCGGGACAGCTCCTACGAGCAGTACTTC. Translation: CAGHRDSSYEQYF. V usage is TRBV2 and J usage is TRBJ2-7; 7 bases line up with TRBD1. With 11 bases clipped from V and 0 bases from J, the junction kept 7 bases outside the gene matches. This CDR3 is 13 amino acids long. CDR1 SNHLY and CDR2 FYNNEI come from the germline V gene.

This chain links TRBV9 with TRBJ2-2, with TRBD2 matching 7 bases. Trimming cost V 5 bases and J 3 bases; bases outside gene matches: 7. This CDR3 contains 15 residues. Germline CDR1 is SGDLS and CDR2 is YYNGEE. CDR3 nucleotide sequence: TGTGCCAGCAGTCGCAGCGGGACGGACACCGGGGAGCTGTTTTTT. Protein product: CASSRSGTDTGELFF.

This rearrangement joins TRBV28 to TRBJ1-3; TRBD1 aligns across 9 bases. There are 16 residues in the CDR3. The J segment lost 0 bases and the V segment lost 3 bases, leaving 3 bases of the junction unmatched. Per germline, CDR1 MDHEN and CDR2 SYDVKM. In nucleotides, the CDR3 is TGTGCCAGCAGTTTGGGGGACAGGGCCTCTGGAAACACCATATATTTT. Translation gives CASSLGDRASGNTIYF.

This chain joins TRBV29-1 and TRBJ1-2, with 7 nucleotides matching TRBD1. Germline CDR1 reads SQVTM; CDR2 reads ANQGSEA. V lost 5 bases and J lost 8; bases outside the gene matches: 8. There are 12 residues in the CDR3. The CDR3 protein is CSVSGGPGGYTF. The CDR3 nucleotides are TGCAGCGTTTCAGGGGGACCAGGCGGCTACACCTTC.

This chain joins TRBV2 and TRBJ1-2; D gene ambiguous. The CDR3 is 12 residues long. Looked up from germline, CDR1 is SNHLY and CDR2 is FYNNEI. Trimming stripped 6 bases from V and 7 bases from J, with 12 bases between. CDR3 nucleotide sequence: TGTGCCAGCAGGGTCTACGGGGTTGGCTACACCTTC. Translating gives CASRVYGVGYTF.

Note on this clone: Other nucleotide sequences in the sample specify the same CDR3. V usage is TRBV5-5 and J usage is TRBJ2-6; possibly TRBD1 for D (6 bases). V lost 6 bases and J lost 4, with 17 bases in between. The CDR3 covers 16 residues. Germline CDR1 and CDR2: SGHKS and YYEKEE (reference sequence). CDR3 sequence reads: CASNGGGYSGANVLTF. The CDR3 DNA sequence: TGTGCCAGCAATGGGGGCGGGTACTCCGGGGCCAACGTCCTGACTTTC.

The chain combines TRBV5-1 with TRBJ2-7, with 8 positions matching TRBD1. With V trimmed by 5 bases and J by 3 bases, 10 bases remained unmatched. The germline V gene has CDR1 SGHRS and CDR2 YFSETQ. The CDR3 has 15 amino acids. CDR3 region: CASSYNRDRNYEQYF. DNA for the CDR3: TGCGCCAGCAGTTACAACCGGGACAGGAACTACGAGCAGTACTTC.